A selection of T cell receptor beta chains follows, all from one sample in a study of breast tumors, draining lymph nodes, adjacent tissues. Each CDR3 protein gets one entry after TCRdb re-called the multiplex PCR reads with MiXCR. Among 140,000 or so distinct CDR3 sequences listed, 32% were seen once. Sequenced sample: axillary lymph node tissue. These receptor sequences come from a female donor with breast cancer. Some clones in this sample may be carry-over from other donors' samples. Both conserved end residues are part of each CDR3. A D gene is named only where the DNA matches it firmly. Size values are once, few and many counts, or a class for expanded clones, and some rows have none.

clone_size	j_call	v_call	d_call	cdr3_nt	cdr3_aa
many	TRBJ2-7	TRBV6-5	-	TGTGCCAGCAGTCACTCGGTAGAGGGGCTAAGCGGGCAGTACTTC	CASSHSVEGLSGQYF
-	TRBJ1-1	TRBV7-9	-	TGTGCCAGCAGCGGCGGGACACTGTTCGCTGAAGCTTTCTTT	CASSGGTLFAEAFF
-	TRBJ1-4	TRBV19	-	TGTGCCAGTAGTATAGATCGTGGAGGGTTCGGTGAAAAACTGTCTTTT	CASSIDRGGFGEKLSF
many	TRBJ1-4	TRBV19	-	TGTGCCAGTAGTATTTGGGGGACCTTTGCAACTAATGAAAAACTGTTTTTT	CASSIWGTFATNEKLFF
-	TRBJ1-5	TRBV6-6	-	TGTGCCAGCAGTCACGGTACCCAGAATCAGCCCCAGCATTTT	CASSHGTQNQPQHF
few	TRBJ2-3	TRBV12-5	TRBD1	TGTGCTAGTGGACGACGACTATCCGGGACAGAAAGAACAGATACGCAGTATTTT	CASGRRLSGTERTDTQYF
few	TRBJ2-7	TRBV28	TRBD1	TGTGCCAGCAGTTTCACCCAGGACAGGGGGCTATACGAGCAGTACTTC	CASSFTQDRGLYEQYF
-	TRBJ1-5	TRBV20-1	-	TGCAGTGCTAGGCGGAGGACGGGGGGAAGCCAGCCCCAGCATTTT	CSARRRTGGSQPQHF
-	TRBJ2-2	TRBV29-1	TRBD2	TGCAGCTTTAGCGGGGTGAACACCGGGGAGCTGTTTTTT	CSFSGVNTGELFF
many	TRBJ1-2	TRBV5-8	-	TGTGCCAGCAGTTCAATCGGGGACGTTTATGGCTACACCTTC	CASSSIGDVYGYTF
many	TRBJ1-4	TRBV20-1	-	TGCAGTGCTCACCAGGGACCTGAAAAACTGTTTTTT	CSAHQGPEKLFF